The rows below give T cell receptor beta chains drawn from one sample of a study of control samples from healthy donors and cancer patients. Assay used: immunoSEQ multiplex PCR; TCRdb lists only in-frame clones, some missing. The sample lists around 52,000 clones; under 95% were seen once. The sample was PBMCs. The receptors derive from a man between 25 and 39 years old with colorectal cancer. CDR3s include the opening cysteine and the closing phenylalanine or tryptophan. D genes are given only for firm matches. Not all rows give a size; the values are once, few, many and, for expanded clones, a class.

J gene,clone size,V gene,D gene,CDR3 protein,CDR3 DNA
TRBJ1-1,.,TRBV2,.,CASIGGPNRVNTEAFF,TGTGCCAGCATTGGAGGCCCTAACAGGGTGAACACTGAAGCTTTCTTT
TRBJ2-7,.,TRBV18,TRBD2,CASSGGEGSSYEQYF,TGTGCCAGCTCCGGAGGGGAGGGGAGCTCCTACGAGCAGTACTTC
TRBJ1-2,.,TRBV19,TRBD1,CASFTGGDRGDYGYTF,TGTGCCAGTTTTACAGGAGGGGACAGGGGGGACTATGGCTACACCTTC
TRBJ2-4,.,TRBV6-5,.,CASSYDGSPGEDQYF,TGTGCCAGCAGTTACGACGGGTCCCCGGGGGAAGATCAGTACTTC
TRBJ2-2,once,TRBV18,.,CASSPPGAQLRTGELFF,TGTGCCAGCTCACCCCCGGGGGCGCAGCTGCGCACCGGGGAGCTGTTTTTT
TRBJ1-1,.,TRBV5-1,.,CASSKGLNTEAFF,TGCGCCAGCAGCAAGGGATTGAACACTGAAGCTTTCTTT
TRBJ1-2,once,TRBV27,TRBD1,CASSHPGQGSYTF,TGTGCCAGCAGTCATCCGGGACAGGGGAGCTACACCTTC
TRBJ1-1,.,TRBV4-2,TRBD1,CASSQDLPGQHNTEAFF,TGTGCCAGCAGCCAGGACCTCCCGGGACAGCACAACACTGAAGCTTTCTTT
TRBJ1-2,.,TRBV7-8,TRBD1,CASSLVPGQGYGYTF,TGTGCCAGCAGCTTGGTTCCGGGACAGGGGTATGGCTACACCTTC
TRBJ1-6,.,TRBV7-2,.,CASSLVPGYENSPLHF,TGTGCCAGCAGCTTAGTCCCGGGGTACGAGAATTCACCCCTCCACTTT
TRBJ1-6,few,TRBV30,.,CAWRAGQGSPLHF,TGTGCCTGGAGGGCGGGGCAGGGATCACCCCTCCACTTT
TRBJ1-2,.,TRBV11-2,TRBD1,CASRDRTGPYGYTF,TGTGCCAGCAGGGACAGGACAGGGCCCTATGGCTACACCTTC
TRBJ2-6,once,TRBV7-9,.,CASTRIGGASSGANVLTF,TGTGCCAGCACACGGATAGGGGGGGCCTCCTCTGGGGCCAACGTCCTGACTTTC
TRBJ2-4,.,TRBV19,TRBD1,CASSIPGQGAKNIQYF,TGTGCCAGTAGTATTCCGGGACAGGGGGCCAAAAACATTCAGTACTTC
TRBJ1-6,.,TRBV4-1,.,CASSQDNGGSYNSPLHF,TGCGCCAGCAGCCAAGATAATGGGGGCTCCTATAATTCACCCCTCCACTTT
TRBJ2-3,.,TRBV3-1/TRBV3-2,TRBD2,CASSLLGTNPRSSTDTQYF,TGTGCCAGCAGCCTCCTCGGGACTAACCCAAGGTCTAGCACAGATACGCAGTATTTT
TRBJ2-7,.,TRBV9,.,CASSEEDLYEQYF,TGTGCCAGCAGCGAGGAGGACCTCTACGAGCAGTACTTC
TRBJ1-1,.,TRBV7-9,.,CASSLAKDRPNTEAFF,TGTGCCAGCAGCTTAGCGAAAGACAGGCCGAACACTGAAGCTTTCTTT
TRBJ1-5,.,TRBV27,TRBD1,CASRDRGGQPQHF,TGTGCCAGCAGAGACAGGGGAGGACAGCCCCAGCATTTT
TRBJ2-1,.,TRBV27,TRBD2,CASQGTGGGYNEQFF,TGTGCCAGCCAAGGAACGGGGGGGGGATACAATGAGCAGTTCTTC
TRBJ1-1,.,TRBV15,.,CATSRSREGRGTEAFF,TGTGCCACCAGCAGATCTCGGGAAGGGCGAGGGACTGAAGCTTTCTTT
TRBJ2-3,.,TRBV5-1,TRBD1,CASSWTGEDTQYF,TGCGCCAGCAGCTGGACAGGGGAAGATACGCAGTATTTT
TRBJ1-5,.,TRBV7-2,.,CASSSAYGGLGQPQHF,TGTGCCAGCAGCTCCGCATACGGGGGGCTCGGTCAGCCCCAGCATTTT
TRBJ2-3,.,TRBV18,.,CASSPLWGGPSTDTQYF,TGTGCCAGCTCACCCCTTTGGGGGGGGCCGTCCACAGATACGCAGTATTTT
TRBJ1-1,.,TRBV5-1,.,CASSTPGANTEAFF,TGCGCCAGCAGTACCCCGGGGGCCAACACTGAAGCTTTCTTT
TRBJ2-3,.,TRBV7-2,TRBD1,CASSSNRGPTDTQYF,TGTGCCAGCAGCTCAAACAGGGGGCCCACAGATACGCAGTATTTT
TRBJ1-5,.,TRBV30,.,CAWSVPGGDQPQHF,TGTGCCTGGAGTGTACCGGGGGGTGACCAGCCCCAGCATTTT
TRBJ1-1,.,TRBV4-2,.,CASSQVGSEAFF,TGTGCCAGCAGCCAAGTCGGGAGTGAAGCTTTCTTT
TRBJ1-6,.,TRBV7-9,TRBD1,CASSPGTGFQNSPLHF,TGTGCCAGCAGCCCCGGGACAGGGTTTCAAAATTCACCCCTCCACTTT
TRBJ2-2,.,TRBV19,.,CASSISEGMTGELFF,TGTGCCAGTAGTATATCGGAGGGGATGACCGGGGAGCTGTTTTTT
TRBJ2-5,.,TRBV6-1,.,CASSEVIKETQYF,TGTGCCAGCAGTGAGGTAATTAAAGAGACCCAGTACTTC
TRBJ2-3,.,TRBV7-9,TRBD1,CASSSGTGPDTQYF,TGTGCCAGCAGCTCCGGGACAGGGCCAGATACGCAGTATTTT
TRBJ1-1,.,TRBV12-3/TRBV12-4,.,CASSFPGRAEAFF,TGTGCCAGCAGTTTCCCCGGTAGGGCTGAAGCTTTCTTT
TRBJ2-2,.,TRBV4-1,TRBD1,CASSQEGTGVPTGELFF,TGCGCCAGCAGCCAAGAGGGGACAGGGGTCCCCACCGGGGAGCTGTTTTTT
TRBJ1-6,.,TRBV5-6,.,CASRHGSSDYSPLHF,TGTGCCAGCAGACACGGGAGCTCAGACTATTCACCCCTCCACTTT
TRBJ1-1,.,TRBV10-3,.,CAISALRGLITEAFF,TGTGCCATCAGCGCCCTTCGGGGACTGATCACTGAAGCTTTCTTT
TRBJ1-3,.,TRBV4-1,.,CASSQGLLGPTDSGNTIYF,TGCGCCAGCAGCCAAGGCCTCCTAGGACCGACGGACTCTGGAAACACCATATATTTT
TRBJ2-7,.,TRBV24-1,TRBD1,CATSEDRDEQYF,TGTGCCACCAGTGAGGACAGGGACGAGCAGTACTTC
TRBJ1-2,.,TRBV5-1,.,CASSPGQSYGYTF,TGCGCCAGCAGCCCTGGACAGAGCTATGGCTACACCTTC
TRBJ1-3,.,TRBV27,.,CASKQGGGGNTIYF,TGTGCCAGCAAACAGGGAGGGGGTGGAAACACCATATATTTT
TRBJ1-1,.,TRBV18,TRBD1,CASSREQGPNTEAFF,TGTGCCAGCTCACGCGAACAGGGGCCTAACACTGAAGCTTTCTTT
TRBJ1-1,.,TRBV30,.,CAWSSGRTEAFF,TGTGCCTGGAGCTCTGGGCGCACTGAAGCTTTCTTT
TRBJ2-5,.,TRBV15,.,CATSRDKAGATVQETQYF,TGTGCCACCAGCAGAGATAAGGCAGGGGCGACCGTACAAGAGACCCAGTACTTC
TRBJ1-6,.,TRBV4-3,.,CASSQDLGGSESPLHF,TGCGCCAGCAGCCAAGATTTAGGAGGGAGTGAGTCACCCCTCCACTTT
TRBJ2-4,.,TRBV6-2/TRBV6-3,TRBD2,CASSPYLSGVSQNIQYF,TGTGCCAGCAGCCCTTACCTTAGCGGGGTATCTCAAAACATTCAGTACTTC
TRBJ1-5,.,TRBV5-6,.,CASSLWTGNQPQHF,TGTGCCAGCAGCTTGTGGACAGGCAATCAGCCCCAGCATTTT
TRBJ1-6,.,TRBV4-3,.,CASSQDRGILVSPLHF,TGCGCCAGCAGCCAAGATCGCGGGATCCTGGTCTCACCCCTCCACTTT
TRBJ2-1,.,TRBV7-9,.,CASSWYNEQFF,TGTGCCAGCAGCTGGTACAATGAGCAGTTCTTC
TRBJ1-6,.,TRBV7-2,.,CASSPGLVGGISPLHF,TGTGCCAGCAGCCCGGGACTGGTGGGGGGGATTTCACCCCTCCACTTT
TRBJ2-1,.,TRBV27,.,CASSFAGLGRTNEQFF,TGTGCCAGCAGTTTCGCTGGACTGGGCAGGACGAATGAGCAGTTCTTC
TRBJ2-1,.,TRBV28,.,CASITTDSSYNEQFF,TGTGCCAGCATTACGACGGATAGCTCCTACAATGAGCAGTTCTTC
TRBJ1-1,.,TRBV7-2,.,CASSPYFAWGQAFF,TGTGCCAGCAGCCCATATTTCGCATGGGGCCAAGCTTTCTTT
TRBJ1-6,.,TRBV6-6,.,CASSYSGQNNSPLHF,TGTGCCAGCAGTTACTCGGGACAAAATAATTCACCCCTCCACTTT